This T cell receptor beta chain was retrieved from a study of cytomegalovirus exposure and HLA in healthy donors. Study-wide results and caveats: TCR beta chains numbering more than 150 were designated cytomegalovirus-associated.

This clone was observed a few times. Its target is unknown. It was with 60 Vbeta and 13 Jbeta primers that the PCR ran. Libraries were prepared by immunoSEQ multiplex PCR; TCRdb keeps only in-frame clonotypes and omits some of them. The table records approximately 110,000 clones, about 74% of them present only once. In germline, CDR1 is MNHNS, CDR2 SASEGT. V was clipped by 1 base and J by 2 bases, with 14 bases between them. The CDR3 sequence is 16 residues long. Source material: PBMCs. This receptor was identified in a female donor in good health and CMV-seropositive. The chain carries TRBV6-1 and TRBJ2-5; D is perhaps TRBD1 (6 bases). CDR3 in amino acids: CASSEVWDNPQETQYF. The CDR3, as DNA: TGTGCCAGCAGTGAAGTGTGGGACAACCCTCAAGAGACCCAGTACTTC.